A selection of T cell receptor beta chains follows, all from one sample in a study of CD8+CD57+ T cells in acquired aplastic anemia. Via MiXCR, TCRdb re-called the reads, giving one row per CDR3 protein. Among 190,000 or so distinct CDR3 sequences, over 60% were seen once, and the ten largest hold about 31%. The sequenced sample was sorted CD4+, CD8+, or CD8+CD57+ T cells (not recorded which) from PBMCs. These receptors came from a human donor in good health. CDR3s include the opening cysteine and the closing phenylalanine or tryptophan. Fields, in order: clone size, J gene, V gene, D gene, CDR3 protein, CDR3 DNA. A D gene is named only where the DNA matches it firmly. Size is stated for part of the rows, as once, few or many counts, or as a class when the clone is expanded.

>.|TRBJ2-1|TRBV25-1|TRBD1
CASSGQGRSYNEQFF
TGTGCCAGCAGTGGACAGGGTCGGTCCTACAATGAGCAGTTCTTC
>.|TRBJ1-3|TRBV10-3|.
CAISEREMSGNTIYF
TGTGCCATCAGTGAACGGGAGATGTCTGGAAACACCATATATTTT
>.|TRBJ1-1|TRBV7-9|.
CASSLDRNTEAFF
TGTGCCAGCAGCTTAGACAGGAACACTGAAGCTTTCTTT
>many|TRBJ1-6|TRBV14|TRBD1
CASSQSPGGVYNSPLHF
TGTGCCAGCAGCCAGAGTCCAGGGGGGGTCTATAATTCACCCCTCCACTTT
>once|TRBJ1-1|TRBV19|TRBD1
CASSTPGQGTEAFF
TGTGCCAGTAGTACCCCCGGACAGGGCACTGAAGCTTTCTTT
>few|TRBJ2-7|TRBV20-1|TRBD2
CSARVGSGSSYEQYF
TGCAGTGCTAGAGTGGGAAGCGGGAGCTCCTACGAGCAGTACTTC
>.|TRBJ2-2|TRBV10-3|TRBD1
CAMGDRENTGELFF
TGTGCCATGGGGGACAGGGAAAACACCGGGGAGCTGTTTTTT
>many|TRBJ2-2|TRBV4-1|.
CASSQGGVSTGELFF
TGCGCCAGCAGCCAAGGAGGGGTGAGCACCGGGGAGCTGTTTTTT
>.|TRBJ2-7|TRBV2|TRBD1
CASSEVGQGYEQYF
TGTGCCAGCAGTGAAGTGGGACAGGGCTACGAGCAGTACTTC
>.|TRBJ1-1|TRBV2|.
CASRSEPMNTEAFF
TGTGCCAGCAGGTCTGAACCTATGAACACTGAAGCTTTCTTT
>few|TRBJ1-1|TRBV20-1|TRBD1
CSARGQENTEAFF
TGCAGTGCTAGGGGACAGGAGAACACTGAAGCTTTCTTT
>.|TRBJ2-5|TRBV7-8|TRBD1
CASSAYPGTEETQYF
TGTGCCAGCAGCGCCTACCCCGGGACAGAAGAGACCCAGTACTTC
>.|TRBJ2-1|TRBV7-8|.
CASSLAGRDEQFF
TGTGCCAGCAGCTTAGCGGGTAGAGATGAGCAGTTCTTC
>.|TRBJ1-1|TRBV7-8|.
CASSLRPTGRMNTEAFF
TGTGCCAGCAGCTTAAGACCGACAGGTAGGATGAACACTGAAGCTTTCTTT
>.|TRBJ2-5|TRBV24-1|.
CATSDLTGWYF
TGTGCCACCAGTGATTTGACAGGGTGGTACTTC
>many|TRBJ1-3|TRBV11-2|.
CASSQVQGTTGNTIYF
TGTGCCAGCAGTCAGGTTCAGGGTACAACTGGAAACACCATATATTTT
>.|TRBJ1-4|TRBV7-9|.
CASSLEGGPTNEKLFF
TGTGCCAGCAGCTTAGAGGGTGGACCAACTAATGAAAAACTGTTTTTT